This T cell receptor (beta chain) derives from a study of blood T cells in healthy people across ages. Concerning this clonotype itself: A single base separates this from a much larger clone, so it may be a read error.

Germline CDR1 ENHRY, CDR2 SYGVKD. The CDR3 sequence is 13 residues long. V lost 6 bases and J lost 3, with 11 bases in between. Primed by a sample-barcoded 5' primer and a J-beta primer mix, a second PCR proceeded for roughly 6 to 12 cycles. Each CDR3 protein is one row after TCRdb ran MiXCR on the 5' RACE reads. This table holds roughly 900,000 distinct CDR3 sequences, under 35% found once. The sequenced sample consisted of blood. The source of this sequence is a woman of 80 years or more in good health. V usage is TRBV10-3 and J usage is TRBJ1-1; unclear D gene. CDR3 coding DNA: TGTGCCATCAGGGCCCGCGGAGACACTGAAGCTTTCTTT. This sequence encodes CAIRARGDTEAFF.